This section outlines one T cell receptor beta chain sequence together with its context. Its antigen is not known. Libraries for TCR beta were made by quantitative 5'-RACE with molecular barcodes. TCRdb passed the 5' RACE reads through MiXCR, listing each CDR3 protein once. Of 650,000 to 800,000 distinct CDR3 sequences listed, roughly 20% are singletons. Trimming pared 5 bases from V and 6 bases from J, leaving 16 bases between. In germline, CDR1 is SGHNT, CDR2 YENEEA. This CDR3 is 15 amino acids long. This entry is derived from a study of CD8 T cells in ankylosing spondylitis. Study outcomes and limitations: Certain motif variants had earlier appeared in reactive arthritis synovial fluid and blood. In ankylosing spondylitis patients, matched synovial fluid reportedly showed significant enrichment of disease-linked clones. Disease-linked clones bore a CD8+ phenotype and were relatively rare in peripheral blood. In ankylosing spondylitis blood, a motif of eight highly homologous TCR beta variants appeared characteristic.

The sequenced material came from blood, either unsorted or a sorted T cell fraction (not recorded which). This TCR was recovered from a male donor with ankylosing spondylitis. V is TRBV11-3 and J is TRBJ2-2; D might be TRBD1 (6 bases). The CDR3 sequence: CASSPGHLGAGELFF. In nucleotides, the CDR3 is TGTGCCAGCAGCCCGGGACACCTCGGTGCCGGGGAGCTGTTTTTT.